This T cell receptor (beta chain) came from a study of PD-1 blockade in classical Hodgkin lymphoma. In the study overall: Nivolumab 3 mg/kg was given intravenously every 2 weeks. Findings of the study overall: TCR diversity at baseline was reported to be reduced in newly diagnosed patients relative to healthy donors.

Every patient had relapsed following autologous stem cell transplantation, and cohorts differed in brentuximab vedotin exposure. Reported best responses ranged across complete response, partial response or progressive disease. Points on this clone: The antigen is unknown.

Assay used: immunoSEQ multiplex PCR; TCRdb lists only in-frame clones, some missing. The sample lists about 36,000 clones, roughly three quarters occurring once. The sample in question was peripheral blood mononuclear cells (PBMCs), obtained before the second cycle of nivolumab. This receptor was taken from a human donor with classical Hodgkin lymphoma.

Here the CDR3 reads CASSTTSGYEQYF. DNA for the CDR3: TGCGCCAGCAGTACGACTAGCGGCTACGAGCAGTACTTC. The chain is built from TRBV5-1 and TRBJ2-7, with 9 bases fitting TRBD2. With 5 bases clipped from V and 3 bases from J, the junction kept 3 bases outside the gene matches. The CDR3 runs 13 residues. Germline V CDR1 and CDR2: SGHRS, YFSETQ.